These T cell receptor beta chains were read from a single sample in a study of OX40 agonist ivuxolimab in advanced cancers. Method: immunoSEQ multiplex PCR; TCRdb's copy keeps in-frame clones and lacks some. This table holds fewer than 200,000 clones, 94% found once. The sequencing used CD4+ or CD8+ T cells sorted from blood, collected in a trial of the OX40 agonist ivuxolimab. These receptors originate from an adult with an advanced solid tumor such as melanoma, head and neck, liver or kidney cancer. The conserved cysteine and the conserved F or W are not part of the CDR3 here. The size of a clone is reported for some rows only, either as once, few or many, or as a class for expanded clones.

. TRBJ1-2 TRBV30 AWTPRTVTNYGYT
. TRBJ1-5 TRBV4-3 ASSQDGDRNQPQH
. TRBJ2-7 TRBV7-2 ASSLERGQYYEQY
. TRBJ2-1 TRBV18 ASSPFVVSWDEQF
. TRBJ2-7 TRBV18 ASSPRATGTSLYEQY
. TRBJ2-7 TRBV25-1 ASRGRPYEQY
. TRBJ1-2 TRBV20-1 SGESVGGYT
. TRBJ2-7 TRBV14 ASSDHAGSHLYEQY
. TRBJ2-3 TRBV4-3 ASSQDAKGGAIDTQY
. TRBJ1-6 TRBV4-3 ASSQGMNSPLH
once TRBJ1-2 TRBV7-9 ASSLHGTYYGYT
. TRBJ1-3 TRBV5-4 ASSPVGGNTIY
. TRBJ1-4 TRBV6-5 ASNPGQANEKLF
once TRBJ1-6 TRBV7-6 ASSKQAGRDSPLH
. TRBJ1-3 TRBV9 ASSPAGGRGGNTIY
. TRBJ2-1 TRBV7-9 ASSPPGDHEQF
. TRBJ2-7 TRBV7-2 ASSSGGAPSPYEQY
. TRBJ1-5 TRBV18 ASSPDPRGGDQPQH
. TRBJ2-7 TRBV19 ASSRDLGQPYEQY
. TRBJ1-1 TRBV10-3 AISETGMNTEAF
once TRBJ1-2 TRBV5-6 ATALTGPNYGYT
. TRBJ1-1 TRBV28 ASTSHWQGAGNTEAF
. TRBJ1-1 TRBV28 ASSSVWGRRTEAF
. TRBJ2-7 TRBV20-1 SAKGVYEQY
. TRBJ2-7 TRBV10-3 AISESYYEQY
. TRBJ2-2 TRBV2 ASSVRDTGELF
. TRBJ2-4 TRBV6-5 ASSSPGGSPTQQY
. TRBJ2-5 TRBV5-1 ASSFGTEETQY
. TRBJ1-5 TRBV5-1 ASSLGESSYSNQPQH
. TRBJ2-6 TRBV15 ATRQGAGANVLT
. TRBJ2-1 TRBV29-1 SVVVVGTNEQF
. TRBJ1-2 TRBV29-1 SVPGAPGLRGYT
. TRBJ1-5 TRBV27 ASSLDRGNQPQH
once TRBJ2-7 TRBV5-6 ASRLGQISYEQY
. TRBJ1-2 TRBV5-4 ASSLSREYGYT
. TRBJ2-5 TRBV9 ASSVAAGRETQY
. TRBJ1-4 TRBV19 ASSLHRGREKLF
. TRBJ2-7 TRBV6-1 ASSDGQVPSYEQY
once TRBJ2-1 TRBV27 ASRPTTQTYNEQF
. TRBJ2-1 TRBV18 ASSPDLAGGHEQF
. TRBJ1-6 TRBV4-3 ASSHILRQGITLH
. TRBJ2-7 TRBV4-3 ASSQGSSGGYEQY
. TRBJ2-1 TRBV30 AWIDRRELSYNEQF
. TRBJ2-3 TRBV10-2 ASQTSGGGALRTDTQY
. TRBJ2-2 TRBV10-1 ASRALNTGELF
. TRBJ1-1 TRBV18 ASSPYLDLNTEAF